This T cell receptor (beta chain) was documented in a study of blood T cells in healthy people across ages. Study background: Template-switching capture recovered about one barcoded beta molecule per two T cells.

Concerning this clonotype: Its antigen is unknown.

The second PCR ran roughly 6 to 12 cycles with a sample-barcoded 5' primer and J-beta primers. TCRdb fed the 5' RACE reads into MiXCR, producing one record per CDR3 protein. The table records roughly 900,000 distinct CDR3 sequences, roughly 52% of them present only once. General study findings and limits: The long-lived group displayed more naive CD4+ cells, plus higher diversity, than the aged donors did.

The V gene's germline CDR1 is DFQATT and CDR2 SNEGSKA (reference sequence). This CDR3 is built from 12 residues. Trimming shortened V by 0 bases and J by 5 bases, and 5 bases separated the two germline ends. The rearrangement links TRBV20-1 to TRBJ2-1; D unresolved. The sample was blood. This sequence originates from a man under 40 in good health. The CDR3 loop is CSARDLDNEQFF. CDR3 sequence (DNA): TGCAGTGCTAGAGATTTGGACAATGAGCAGTTCTTC.